These 5 T cell receptor beta chains share one sample of origin, sequenced in a study of tumor and adjacent non-tumor tissue in lung cancer. Three rounds of nested PCR, following a modified ARM-PCR protocol, produced the TCRbeta library. TCRdb re-called the multiplex PCR reads through MiXCR, storing one row per CDR3 protein. Counted here are about 98,000 distinct CDR3 sequences, more than 80% occurring once; the ten biggest clones make up 30%. The template was RNA from unsorted bulk tissue. Distant lung tissue was collected more than 3 cm away from the tumor edge. Sequencing was done on a sample of distant non-tumor lung tissue. These receptors all stem from a man aged 55-75 years with small cell lung cancer.

Comment on this clonotype: A junction boundary mismatches the germline segment, possibly from a read error. V and J are TRBV6-1 and TRBJ1-2; D unresolved. The CDR3 loop spans 13 amino acids. The germline V gene has CDR1 MNHNS and CDR2 SASEGT. The CDR3 DNA reads as TGTGCCAGCAATTGGACGACGAACTATGGCTACACTTTC. Amino acid sequence: CASNWTTNYGYTF.

A word on this clonotype: The germline gene is not matched at one end of the junction; a read error may be the cause. V usage is TRBV6-1 and J usage is TRBJ1-1; D remains ambiguous. The CDR3 runs to 17 residues. CDR1 and CDR2 (germline): MNHNS, SASEGT. The CDR3 is CACSGGITRAGSTEAFF. CDR3 bases: TGTGCCTGCAGTGGCGGGATCACCCGGGCAGGAAGCACTGAAGCTTTCTTT.

V is TRBV29-1 and J is TRBJ2-7; 8 bases line up with TRBD2. This CDR3 is built from 14 residues. CDR1 and CDR2 (germline): SQVTM, ANQGSEA. Losses at the gene ends were 8 bases for V and 5 bases for J; bases not matched to a gene: 14. The CDR3 DNA follows: TGCAGCCTTGGGATAGCGGGGATAGGCGACGAGCAGTACTTC. This codes for CSLGIAGIGDEQYF.

The chain employs TRBV6-2 or TRBV6-3 and TRBJ2-1, with D possibly TRBD2 on 6 matching bases. The CDR3 has 13 residues. CDR1 and CDR2 (germline): MNHEY, SVGEGT. CDR3 residues: CLSSSGPNNEQFF. In nucleotides, the CDR3 is TGTCTCAGCAGTAGCGGTCCTAACAATGAGCAGTTCTTC.

Worth noting for this clonotype: This CDR3 fails to terminate in the conserved phenylalanine or tryptophan, so it likely reflects a read error. V is TRBV14 and J is TRBJ1-1, with unresolved D. CDR3 length equals 12 residues. Trimming removed 0 bases from V and 7 bases from J, with 6 bases in between. Germline CDR1 and CDR2: SGHDN and FVKESK. The CDR3 region is CASSQDADEAFL. The CDR3 DNA sequence: TGTGCCAGCAGCCAAGATGCGGATGAAGCTTTCTTA.